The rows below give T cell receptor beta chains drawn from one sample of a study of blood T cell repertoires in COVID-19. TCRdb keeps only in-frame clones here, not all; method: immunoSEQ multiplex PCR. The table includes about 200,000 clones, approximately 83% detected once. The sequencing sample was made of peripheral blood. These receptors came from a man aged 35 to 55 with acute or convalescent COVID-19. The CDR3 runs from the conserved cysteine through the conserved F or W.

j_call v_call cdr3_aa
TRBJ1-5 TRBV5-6 CASSLVGEQPQHF
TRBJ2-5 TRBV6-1 CASSDPLETGGETQYF
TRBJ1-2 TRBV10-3 CASKPMQGGGYTF
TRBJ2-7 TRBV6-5 CASSPDRARYEQYF
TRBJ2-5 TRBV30 CAWSRGLETQYF
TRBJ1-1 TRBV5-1 CASSLQPLMNTEAFF
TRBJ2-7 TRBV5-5 CASSYGQGAYEQYF
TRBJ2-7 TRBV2 CASSPGTGSLEQYF
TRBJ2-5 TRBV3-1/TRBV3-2 CASSQPGAETQYF
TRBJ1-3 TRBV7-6 CASSLAQVGDSGNTIYF
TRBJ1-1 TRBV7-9 CASSLAGRNTEAFF
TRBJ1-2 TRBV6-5 CASILDRANYGYTF
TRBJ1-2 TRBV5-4 CASSLGGGTSNYGYTF
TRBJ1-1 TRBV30 CAWSTGGVTEAFF
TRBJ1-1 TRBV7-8 CASSPETGVNTEAFF
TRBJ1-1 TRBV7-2 CASSLAVGSTEAFF
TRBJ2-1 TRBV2 CASMVESYNEQFF
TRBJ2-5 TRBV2 CASNGQGRETQYF
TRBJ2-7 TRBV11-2 CASSQSRILEQYF
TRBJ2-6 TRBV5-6 CASSWDRVISGANVLTF
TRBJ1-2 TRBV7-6 CASSAPGTGNTF
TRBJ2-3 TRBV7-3 CASSQPRSTQYF
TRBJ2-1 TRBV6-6 CASSPRTSGSSYNEQFF
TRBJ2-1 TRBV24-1 CATSDLAAGRQFF
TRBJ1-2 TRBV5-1 CASSLAGQPYYGYTF